The source of this T cell receptor (beta chain) is a study of graft-versus-host responses after intestinal transplantation. Across the whole study: Among the recipients, all got anti-thymocyte globulin induction and then tacrolimus and steroids for 3 to 4 years. Findings and limits, study-wide: Peak GvH clone levels in circulation were associated with early post-transplant HvG declines. GvH clones were identified in recipient marrow, with some first appearing in ileum or blood.

As concerns this clone: Its antigen is unidentified.

Here immunoSEQ multiplex PCR was the method, and the copy in TCRdb shows in-frame clones only, minus some. Of more than 12,000 clones detected, 65% to 70% appear once; the ten largest clones hold 9%. Researchers processed graft tissue to release intraepithelial and lamina propria lymphocytes. V lost 6 bases and J lost 1; bases outside the gene matches: 3. The germline CDR1 and CDR2 sequences are SGHDT and YYEEEE. This CDR3 contains 15 residues. This clonotype was sampled from a human patient who received an intestinal transplant, so some T cells may come from the graft donor. The rearrangement uses TRBV5-6 and TRBJ2-3, with 12 bases identical to TRBD2. The sequenced sample was ileum tissue, obtained 650 to 700 days after intestinal transplantation. The CDR3: CASTRTSGGTDTQYF. The DNA of the CDR3 is TGTGCCAGCACCAGGACTAGCGGGGGCACAGATACGCAGTATTTT.